This T cell receptor (beta chain) came from a study of a mutant IDH1 vaccine in newly diagnosed glioma. CDR1 and CDR2 (germline): SGDLS, YYNGEE. Trimming at V came to 0 bases and at J to 1 base, leaving 9 bases not matched to a gene. The CDR3 spans 18 residues. Here immunoSEQ multiplex PCR was the method, and the copy in TCRdb shows in-frame clones only, minus some. The sample holds about 92,000 clones, 80% to 90% seen once. The time point denotes: baseline, week 1 (first vaccination visit). Stated treatment: pre-vaccination baseline after standard-of-care therapy. The chain has TRBV9 and TRBJ2-3; 9 bases match TRBD2. This receptor was obtained from a woman aged 50 to 60 with glioma. Sequenced here: PBMCs, sampled from a glioma patient treated with radiotherapy, temozolomide or both. CDR3 protein: CASSVEGNSGGRTDTQYF. As DNA, the CDR3 is TGTGCCAGCAGCGTAGAGGGGAATAGCGGGGGCCGCACAGATACGCAGTATTTT.